The present T cell receptor beta chain was sequenced within a study of cytomegalovirus exposure and HLA in healthy donors. Germline CDR1 reads SGHRS; CDR2 reads YFSETQ. The V segment lost 0 bases and the J segment 3 bases; nucleotides outside the gene matches: 1. The CDR3 is 14 amino acids. The PCR used 60 Vbeta and 13 Jbeta primers. Assay: immunoSEQ multiplex PCR; the TCRdb copy retains only in-frame clones and omits some. The repertoire holds approximately 100,000 clones, with less than 85% as singletons. V is TRBV5-1 and J is TRBJ1-2; 8 bases line up with TRBD1. This receptor was identified in a woman between 18 and 30 years old in good health and CMV-seropositive. The source material was PBMCs. CDR3 sequence: CASSLVGQDYGYTF. CDR3 nucleotides: TGCGCCAGCAGCTTGGTGGGACAGGACTATGGCTACACCTTC. The whole variable domain, filled in from reference TRBV5-1 and TRBJ1-2, reads KAGVTQTPRYLIKTRGQQVTLSCSPISGHRSVSWYQQTPGQGLQFLFEYFSETQRNKGNFPGRFSGRQFSNSRSEMNVSTLELGDSALYLCASSLVGQDYGYTFGSGTRLTVV.